This T cell receptor beta chain appears in the sequencing data of a study of cytomegalovirus exposure and HLA in healthy donors. Study-wide results and limits: Cytomegalovirus-associated TCR beta chains were listed, numbering 164. In a later analysis, first-cohort TCR clusters were found to tend to co-occur in the approximately 110 validation repertoires.

With respect to this clone: Its antigen is undetermined.

TCRdb's copy holds only in-frame clones and misses some; the assay was immunoSEQ multiplex PCR. The sample has approximately 59,000 clones; about 91% are singletons. This CDR3 has 15 amino acids. Trimming pared 7 bases from V and 1 base from J, leaving 16 bases between. The germline CDR1 and CDR2 sequences are SNHLY and FYNNEI. The rearrangement links TRBV2 to TRBJ1-1, with a tentative D call TRBD1 (5 bases). The sequencing input was PBMCs. The receptor was derived from a man aged 18 to 30 in good health and CMV-seropositive. The CDR3 sequence is CASNWGGTENTEAFF. The CDR3 DNA is TGTGCCAGCAATTGGGGGGGGACGGAGAACACTGAAGCTTTCTTT.